This TCR beta chain was identified during a study of blood T cell repertoires in COVID-19. As for the study in general: Donors in the United States, Italy and Spain gave samples during acute or convalescent COVID-19.

Across 24 US areas, participants ranged in age from about 18 to 90 years. Clinical history as reported by participants underpinned cohort assignment. Per germline, CDR1 WNHNN and CDR2 SYGVQD (reference sequence). J lost 4 bases, V lost 4 bases, and 5 bases had no gene match. This CDR3 region has 15 residues. Source study methods: Amplification of reference gene primers provided the estimated nucleated cell counts. The protocol was immunoSEQ multiplex PCR, while the TCRdb copy is restricted to in-frame clones and leaves out a portion. V and J calls plus clone size are reproduced from that table; the DNA served to infer D and trimming. The table includes about 210,000 clones, 80% to 90% detected once.

This sequence originates from a young woman who had been exposed to COVID-19. The chain has TRBV10-1 and TRBJ1-1; 11 nucleotides line up with TRBD1. The sequenced material came from PBMCs or T cells enriched from blood (not recorded which). The CDR3 DNA sequence: TGCGCCAGCAGTGCCGGTGGGACAGGGGGCACTGAAGCTTTCTTT. It encodes CASSAGGTGGTEAFF.